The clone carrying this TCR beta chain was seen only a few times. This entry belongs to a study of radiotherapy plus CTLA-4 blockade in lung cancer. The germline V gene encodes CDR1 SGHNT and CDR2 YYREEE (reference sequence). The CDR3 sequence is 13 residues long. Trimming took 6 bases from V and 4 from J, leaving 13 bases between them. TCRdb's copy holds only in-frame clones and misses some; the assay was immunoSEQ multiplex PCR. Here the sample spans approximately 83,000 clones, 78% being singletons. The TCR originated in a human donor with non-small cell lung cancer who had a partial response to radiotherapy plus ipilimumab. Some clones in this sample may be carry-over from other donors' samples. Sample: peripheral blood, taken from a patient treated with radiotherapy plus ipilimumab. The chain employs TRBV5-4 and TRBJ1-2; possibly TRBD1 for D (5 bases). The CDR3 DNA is TGTGCCAGCACCCCGGACCAGGGCTATGGCTACACCTTC. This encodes CASTPDQGYGYTF.